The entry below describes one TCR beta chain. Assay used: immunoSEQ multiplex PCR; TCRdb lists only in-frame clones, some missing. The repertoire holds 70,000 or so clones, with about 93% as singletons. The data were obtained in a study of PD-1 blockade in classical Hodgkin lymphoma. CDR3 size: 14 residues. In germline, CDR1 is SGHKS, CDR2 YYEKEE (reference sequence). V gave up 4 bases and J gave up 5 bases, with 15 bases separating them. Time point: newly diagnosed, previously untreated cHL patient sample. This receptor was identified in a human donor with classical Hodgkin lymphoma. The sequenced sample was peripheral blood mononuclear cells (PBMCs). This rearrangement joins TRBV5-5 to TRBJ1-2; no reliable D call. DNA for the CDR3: TGTGCCAGCAGCGGCACGGGGATAACGTATGGCTACACCTTC. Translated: CASSGTGITYGYTF.